This T cell receptor beta chain originates from a study of CXCR3-negative and CXCR3-positive naive CD8 T cells. The CDR3 totals 15 residues. Judged by frequency, this clonotype is medium-sized (0.01 to 0.1%). Through 5' RACE with UMI labels, the TRB cDNA libraries were prepared. Using the 5' RACE reads, TCRdb records one entry per CDR3 protein without DNA. Listed are tens of thousands of distinct CDR3 sequences; approximately 0.45% falls within the top ten. This chain uses TRBV12-3 or TRBV12-4 with TRBJ1-5; the TRBD1 assignment by TCRdb is unverifiable without DNA. The sequenced material came from naive CXCR3- CD8+ T cells from blood. Subset reported: CD45RO-CCR7+CD27+CD95- naive CD8+ T cells lacking CXCR3 (TNR3-). The sequence derives from a human donor in good health. Some clones in this sample may be carry-over from other donors' samples. CDR3: CASVIDRADHQPQHF.